This TCR beta chain is from a study of T cell responses to AZD1222 COVID-19 vaccine. Broader study findings: Spike-specific TCR breadth and depth were elevated following two AZD1222 doses. None of the repertoires were sampled until the peak T cell response had passed.

Looked up from germline, CDR1 is SEHNR and CDR2 is FQNEAQ (reference sequence). This CDR3 has 16 amino acids. J was trimmed by 6 bases and V by 4 bases; bases with no gene match: 13. This clone has more than one count but fewer than ten. Its antigen is not identified. This table comes from immunoSEQ multiplex PCR, and its TCRdb copy is limited to in-frame clones, with some not included. The table has roughly 150,000 clones, 88% seen once; the top ten hold approximately 7%. This clonotype was obtained from an adult who had recovered from COVID-19. Here the sequenced sample was peripheral blood, taken after recovery from COVID-19. The J gene is TRBJ1-2, the V gene TRBV7-9; 8 nucleotides match TRBD1. The CDR3 reads CASSSSNFRGQDGYTF. DNA of the CDR3: TGTGCCAGCAGCTCATCCAACTTCAGGGGGCAGGATGGCTACACCTTC.